The 30 T cell receptor beta chains in this list originate from one sample, sequenced in a study of lymphopenia after photon versus proton radiotherapy. Libraries were prepared by immunoSEQ multiplex PCR; TCRdb keeps only in-frame clonotypes and omits some of them. Counted here are approximately 70,000 clones, about nine tenths occurring once; the ten biggest clones make up 9.5% to 15%. Source: peripheral blood, taken from a patient treated with proton-based radiotherapy. Receptors were obtained from a man of 80 years or more with esophageal cancer.

The gene calls are TRBV19 and TRBJ2-3; D is unresolved. V was clipped by 5 bases and J by 3 bases, with 15 bases between them. The germline gives CDR1 LNHDA, CDR2 SQIVND (reference sequence). The CDR3 runs to 15 residues. The CDR3, as DNA: TGTGCCAGTAGTCGGCAGAGTATACCAACAGATACGCAGTATTTT. Amino acids: CASSRQSIPTDTQYF.

V usage is TRBV30 and J usage is TRBJ1-2, with D possibly TRBD1 on 5 matching bases. There are 14 residues in the CDR3. Germline assignment: CDR1 GTSNPN and CDR2 SVGIG (reference sequence). Trimming shortened V by 4 bases and J by 8 bases, and 20 bases separated the two germline ends. As DNA, the CDR3 is TGTGCCTGGACTGCAACCCGCAGGGCCCTCGGCTACACCTTC. Its translation is CAWTATRRALGYTF. Together with reference TRBV30 and TRBJ1-2, the CDR3 gives the full variable domain: SQTIHQWPATLVQPVGSPLSLECTVEGTSNPNLYWYRQAAGRGLQLLFYSVGIGQISSEVPQNLSASRPQDRQFILSSKKLLLSDSGFYLCAWTATRRALGYTFGSGTRLTVV.

This clone has just one count. The rearrangement uses TRBV30 and TRBJ2-5; 8 bases are shared with TRBD1. This CDR3 has 14 amino acids. V lost 2 bases, J lost 3 bases, and 5 bases stayed unmatched. Germline V gives CDR1 GTSNPN, CDR2 SVGIG (reference sequence). The CDR3 DNA follows: TGTGCCTGGAGTACCGGGACAGGAGAAGAGACCCAGTACTTC. Translating gives CAWSTGTGEETQYF.

The chain carries TRBV6-1 and TRBJ2-5; weak D call: TRBD2 (6 bases). V was shortened by 1 base and J by 5 bases, with 14 bases between the two germline ends. This CDR3 has 15 residues. Germline CDR1 reads MNHNS; CDR2 reads SASEGT. The CDR3 loop reads CASSEVTGEWETQYF. The CDR3 DNA reads TGTGCCAGCAGTGAAGTAACGGGGGAGTGGGAGACCCAGTACTTC.

The J gene is TRBJ2-5, the V gene TRBV5-1; 10 nucleotides agree with TRBD2. CDR1 and CDR2 from the germline V gene are SGHRS and YFSETQ. This CDR3 spans 16 amino acids. Trimming took 1 base from V and 5 from J; bases not matched to a gene: 8. CDR3 region: CASSLWASGGEETQYF. CDR3 in DNA: TGCGCCAGCAGCTTGTGGGCTAGCGGGGGAGAGGAGACCCAGTACTTC.

J is TRBJ2-2 and V is TRBV19; 10 nucleotides align to TRBD2. Germline values: CDR1 LNHDA, CDR2 SQIVND (reference sequence). Trimming cost V 3 bases and J 0 bases; bases outside gene matches: 7. The CDR3 covers 18 residues. This CDR3 reads CASSIGLAGVSNTGELFF. The CDR3 nucleotides are TGTGCCAGTAGTATTGGTCTAGCGGGGGTCTCGAACACCGGGGAGCTGTTTTTT.

This clone was seen a single time. V gene TRBV30 combines with J gene TRBJ2-7; 9 bases fit TRBD1. In germline, CDR1 is GTSNPN, CDR2 SVGIG (reference sequence). The CDR3 contains 13 residues. The junction had 11 bases not matched to a gene; V was cut back by 3 bases and J by 11 bases. CDR3 in DNA: TGTGCCTGGAGCCCGGGACAGGGAAGATCGGAGTACTTC. Translated, it gives CAWSPGQGRSEYF.

The chain recombines TRBV2 with TRBJ1-5; 9 bases are shared with TRBD1. Trimming cost V 2 bases and J 6 bases; bases outside gene matches: 5. Germline CDR1 SNHLY, CDR2 FYNNEI. This CDR3 spans 15 amino acids. CDR3 amino acids: CASSERDRVGQPQHF. CDR3 nucleotide sequence: TGTGCCAGCAGTGAACGGGACAGGGTGGGTCAGCCCCAGCATTTT.

The V call is TRBV4-1, the J call TRBJ1-4; D is unresolved. V lost 1 base to trimming and J lost 8 bases, with 8 bases between them. Germline V CDR1 and CDR2: MGHRA, YSYEKL. The CDR3 runs to 13 residues. The CDR3 reads CASSQGRREKLFF. Written as DNA, the CDR3 is TGCGCCAGCAGCCAAGGGCGGCGGGAAAAACTGTTTTTT.

This clone was counted a few times. This rearrangement joins TRBV9 to TRBJ1-2, with D hard to call. CDR1 is SGDLS, CDR2 YYNGEE, per germline. V was clipped by 7 bases and J by 3 bases, with 10 bases between them. The CDR3 consists of 12 residues. The CDR3 region is CASREADYGYTF. CDR3 bases: TGTGCCAGCCGGGAGGCCGACTATGGCTACACCTTC.

This clone was observed a handful of times. V usage is TRBV2 and J usage is TRBJ2-7; unclear D gene. Trimming shortened V by 0 bases and J by 1 base, and 7 bases separated the two germline ends. The CDR3 totals 14 residues. The V gene's germline CDR1 is SNHLY and CDR2 FYNNEI. Here the CDR3 DNA reads TGTGCCAGCAGTGAAGCGGGCTGGTCCTACGAGCAGTACTTC. Encoded protein: CASSEAGWSYEQYF.

V is TRBV6-5 and J is TRBJ2-7, with 7 bases aligning to TRBD1. V was pared by 4 bases and J by 3 bases, with 3 bases of the junction left unmatched. The CDR3 has 13 residues. Per germline, CDR1 MNHEY and CDR2 SVGAGI. The CDR3 nucleotides read TGTGCCAGCAGTTTCGGACAGGTCTACGAGCAGTACTTC. This sequence encodes CASSFGQVYEQYF.

In this sample, this clone turned up once. This sequence joins TRBV5-1 and TRBJ1-2; no reliable D call. There are 14 residues in the CDR3. Germline-derived CDR1 and CDR2 are SGHRS and YFSETQ. V was cut by 4 bases and J by 3 bases, with 13 bases left in between. DNA for the CDR3: TGCGCCAGCAGCCTTCCAAGGGCCGACTATGGCTACACCTTC. As protein: CASSLPRADYGYTF.

The chain recombines TRBV2 with TRBJ2-7, with 10 bases identical to TRBD2. V lost 8 bases to trimming and J lost 0 bases; unmatched junction nucleotides: 4. CDR3 length equals 14 residues. Germline CDR1 is SNHLY and CDR2 is FYNNEI. The CDR3 DNA reads TGTGCCAGCCTACTAGCGGGGATCTCCTACGAGCAGTACTTC. As protein: CASLLAGISYEQYF.

This chain connects TRBV27 to TRBJ2-1; TRBD2 matches at 9 bases. The CDR3 consists of 16 residues. The trim removed 6 bases at V and 4 bases at J, leaving 10 bases unmatched. CDR1 and CDR2 from the germline V gene are MNHEY and SMNVEV (reference sequence). The CDR3 region is CASSPEPSGGYNEQFF. Written as DNA, the CDR3 is TGTGCCAGCAGCCCCGAGCCCAGCGGGGGGTACAATGAGCAGTTCTTC.

A single count supports this clone. The V and J genes are TRBV18 and TRBJ2-1; a possible D gene is TRBD2 (5 bases). Trimming shortened V by 0 bases and J by 8 bases, and 14 bases separated the two germline ends. Germline V gene lookup returns CDR1 KGHSH and CDR2 LQKENI. This CDR3 is 15 amino acids long. For the CDR3, the DNA is TGTGCCAGCTCACCACCGGAGCGGAGGCGATATGAGCAGTTCTTC. Protein product: CASSPPERRRYEQFF.

The chain links TRBV19 to TRBJ1-4; D is unclear. The germline V and J ends were trimmed by 3 bases and 3 bases, with 8 bases remaining between them. The CDR3 runs 14 residues. The germline gives CDR1 LNHDA, CDR2 SQIVND (reference sequence). Here the CDR3 DNA reads TGTGCCAGTAGTATCTGGGAGTCTAATGAAAAACTGTTTTTT. Its protein is CASSIWESNEKLFF.

The rearrangement uses TRBV7-9 and TRBJ1-2; D ambiguous. V was pared by 1 base and J by 8 bases, with 14 bases between. The CDR3 sequence is 14 residues long. Germline assignment: CDR1 SEHNR and CDR2 FQNEAQ (reference sequence). In DNA, the CDR3 is TGTGCCAGCAGCTTAGATGGAGGGTTTGACGGCTACACCTTC. It translates to CASSLDGGFDGYTF.

The rearrangement uses TRBV5-8 and TRBJ1-1; unclear D gene. V was clipped by 1 base and J by 1 base, with 8 bases between them. The CDR3 contains 14 residues. Per germline, CDR1 SGHTS and CDR2 YDEGEE. This chain's CDR3 is CASSLPRGNTEAFF. As DNA, the CDR3 is TGTGCCAGCAGCTTGCCCCGAGGGAACACTGAAGCTTTCTTT.

V and J are TRBV21-1 and TRBJ2-7; TRBD2 is the table's D call and was not checked against the DNA. TRBV21-1 is designated a pseudogene. The CDR3 is 12 amino acids. CDR3 in amino acids: CAIKAAAYEQYF. In nucleotides, the CDR3 is TGTGCCATCAAAGCGGCCGCCTACGAGCAGTACTTC.

This clone appeared once. The J gene is TRBJ1-2, the V gene TRBV6-5; D uncertain. V gave up 5 bases and J gave up 3 bases, with 13 bases separating them. The CDR3 is 14 residues long. Germline CDR1 and CDR2: MNHEY and SVGAGI. Here the CDR3 reads CASSTYGFDYGYTF. The CDR3 nucleotides read TGTGCCAGCAGTACCTACGGGTTTGACTATGGCTACACCTTC.

J is TRBJ1-1 and V is TRBV27, with 9 bases lining up with TRBD1. Germline V gene lookup returns CDR1 MNHEY and CDR2 SMNVEV (reference sequence). V gave up 8 bases and J gave up 5 bases; unmatched junction bases: 6. This CDR3 region has 13 residues. CDR3 in DNA: TGTGCCAGCTGGAGGGACAGGGCTACTGAAGCTTTCTTT. Residues: CASWRDRATEAFF.

CDR3 in DNA: TGCAGCGTTGATGGGCTGCTAGCGGGCTCCTACAATGAGCAGTTCTTC. Its translation: CSVDGLLAGSYNEQFF. The chain has TRBV29-1 and TRBJ2-1; 8 nucleotides line up with TRBD2. The CDR3 is made up of 16 amino acids. CDR1 and CDR2 from the germline V gene are SQVTM and ANQGSEA. V was clipped by 3 bases and J by 0 bases; unmatched bases: 7.

This sequence joins TRBV4-3 and TRBJ1-2; 8 nucleotides match TRBD1. Germline trimming cut 0 bases from V and 3 bases from J; bases unmatched to any gene: 9. The CDR3 has 17 residues. CDR1 and CDR2 from the germline V gene are LGHNA and YSLEER. The CDR3 spells CASSQDRSQGAYYGYTF. For the CDR3, the DNA is TGCGCCAGCAGCCAAGATCGTAGTCAGGGGGCCTACTATGGCTACACCTTC.

The CDR3 spells CASNPAGAVSYEQYF. The CDR3 coding sequence is TGTGCCAGCAACCCCGCAGGGGCGGTCTCCTACGAGCAGTACTTC. V and J are TRBV6-5 and TRBJ2-7; possibly TRBD1 for D (6 bases). CDR1 and CDR2 (germline): MNHEY, SVGAGI. V dropped 7 bases and J dropped 0 bases, with 16 bases sitting between them. The CDR3 length is 15 residues.

The rearrangement uses TRBV9 and TRBJ2-7; the D call may be TRBD1 or TRBD2 (5 bases each). Trimming left V 0 bases short and J 9 bases short, with 19 bases between. The CDR3 covers 15 residues. Germline V gene data show CDR1 as SGDLS and CDR2 as YYNGEE. The CDR3 protein is CASSVVGTGTVVQYF. CDR3 nucleotides: TGTGCCAGCAGCGTAGTAGGGACGGGAACCGTGGTGCAGTACTTC.

J is TRBJ2-5 and V is TRBV5-6; D perhaps matches TRBD1 (5 bases). CDR1 is SGHDT, CDR2 YYEEEE, per germline. The CDR3 runs to 13 residues. Trimming shortened V by 9 bases and J by 2 bases, and 14 bases separated the two germline ends. The CDR3 sequence: CATSQGMQETQYF. CDR3 sequence (DNA): TGTGCCACCTCTCAGGGAATGCAAGAGACCCAGTACTTC.

The V call is TRBV7-2, the J call TRBJ2-5, with D maybe TRBD2 (5 bases). Germline values: CDR1 SGHTA, CDR2 FQGNSA. This CDR3 region has 15 residues. With 1 base removed from V and 5 bases from J, the gap between germline ends came to 14 bases. The CDR3 here is CASSLVTRSGETQYF. CDR3 coding DNA: TGTGCCAGCAGCTTAGTAACCCGGTCGGGGGAGACCCAGTACTTC.

This chain uses TRBV6-1 with TRBJ2-7, with D unclear. This CDR3 is 11 amino acids long. CDR1 and CDR2 (germline): MNHNS, SASEGT. V lost 5 bases to trimming and J lost 3 bases, with 5 bases between them. The CDR3: CASSQYYEQYF. The CDR3 bases are TGTGCCAGCAGTCAATACTACGAGCAGTACTTC.

This rearrangement joins TRBV30 to TRBJ1-5; 9 positions match TRBD1. This CDR3 is 13 amino acids long. Germline V gene sequence: CDR1 GTSNPN, CDR2 SVGIG (reference sequence). V was clipped by 3 bases and J by 5 bases; unmatched bases: 2. The CDR3 DNA sequence: TGTGCCTGGAGACAGGGGGCTGATCAGCCCCAGCATTTT. Protein product: CAWRQGADQPQHF. Full variable domain (rest looked up from reference TRBV30 and TRBJ1-5): SQTIHQWPATLVQPVGSPLSLECTVEGTSNPNLYWYRQAAGRGLQLLFYSVGIGQISSEVPQNLSASRPQDRQFILSSKKLLLSDSGFYLCAWRQGADQPQHFGDGTRLSIL.